Shown below are 8 T cell receptor beta chains from a single sample sequenced in a study of blood T cell repertoires in COVID-19. TCRdb's table, derived via immunoSEQ multiplex PCR, lists solely in-frame clones and lacks some. The data contain about 27,000 clones, approximately 80% of them seen just once; the ten biggest clones take up over 25%. Sequenced input: peripheral blood. These receptors were taken from a man between 70 and 80 years old with active COVID-19.

The V and J genes are TRBV29-1 and TRBJ2-7; 7 bases map to TRBD1. CDR1 is SQVTM and CDR2 is ANQGSEA in the germline V gene. J lost 5 bases, V lost 2 bases, and 6 bases had no gene match. The CDR3 has 13 residues. CDR3 sequence: CSVELQGLNEQYF. As DNA, the CDR3 is TGCAGCGTTGAACTACAGGGGCTAAACGAGCAGTACTTC.

This sequence joins TRBV24-1 and TRBJ2-2, with 14 positions matching TRBD2. Per the germline V gene, CDR1 is KGHDR and CDR2 is SFDVKD. The V segment lost 5 bases and the J segment 5 bases; nucleotides outside the gene matches: 12. The CDR3 spans 19 residues. CDR3 nucleotide sequence: TGTGCCACCAGTGCCACGACTAGCGGGAGGGCCTGGAGAACCGGGGAGCTGTTTTTT. Protein product: CATSATTSGRAWRTGELFF.

This chain joins TRBV30 and TRBJ2-7, with unresolved D. Looked up from germline, CDR1 is GTSNPN and CDR2 is SVGIG (reference sequence). The CDR3 has 13 amino acids. Trimming shortened V by 2 bases and J by 3 bases, and 11 bases separated the two germline ends. The CDR3 sequence: CAWSRSLGYEQYF. CDR3 sequence (DNA): TGTGCCTGGAGTCGGAGCTTGGGCTACGAGCAGTACTTC.

CDR3 nucleotide sequence: TGTGCCAGCAGCTCACCAGCGGGGAACAATGAGCAGTTCTTC. This encodes CASSSPAGNNEQFF. V and J are TRBV7-3 and TRBJ2-1; TRBD2 agrees at 7 bases. The CDR3 length is 14 residues. After removal of 4 bases from V and 5 bases from J, the junction contained 5 bases not matched to a gene. Germline V gene sequence: CDR1 SGHTA, CDR2 FQGTGA.

This chain uses TRBV19 with TRBJ1-4, with TRBD1 identical over 9 bases. The V segment lost 4 bases and the J segment 8 bases; nucleotides outside the gene matches: 2. Germline CDR1 and CDR2: LNHDA and SQIVND (reference sequence). The CDR3 totals 13 residues. In DNA form, the CDR3 reads TGTGCCAGTAGTACGGACAGGGGCGAAAAACTGTTTTTT. Protein product: CASSTDRGEKLFF. Full variable domain (outside the CDR3, taken from reference TRBV19 and TRBJ1-4): DGGITQSPKYLFRKEGQNVTLSCEQNLNHDAMYWYRQDPGQGLRLIYYSQIVNDFQKGDIAEGYSVSREKKESFPLTVTSAQKNPTAFYLCASSTDRGEKLFFGSGTQLSVL.

V usage is TRBV25-1 and J usage is TRBJ1-4; a possible D gene is TRBD1 (5 bases). The germline V gene encodes CDR1 MGHDK and CDR2 SYGVNS. The germline V and J ends were trimmed by 7 bases and 3 bases, with 9 bases remaining between them. CDR3 size: 13 residues. The CDR3 loop is CASIAGSNEKLFF. In nucleotides, the CDR3 is TGTGCCAGCATTGCAGGGTCTAATGAAAAACTGTTTTTT.

V and J are TRBV28 and TRBJ1-4, with D possibly being TRBD1 (6 bases). CDR3 length: 14 residues. The ends were cut back, 1 base at V and 5 bases at J, with 8 bases in the middle. CDR1 is MDHEN and CDR2 is SYDVKM in the germline V gene. The CDR3 reads CASSLLTGNEKLFF. DNA for the CDR3: TGTGCCAGCAGTTTATTAACAGGGAATGAAAAACTGTTTTTT.

This chain joins TRBV6-6 and TRBJ2-2; 7 bases line up with TRBD1. The ends lost 4 bases at V and 7 bases at J; junction bases unmatched: 6. The length of the CDR3 is 14 residues. Germline CDR1 and CDR2: MNHNY and SVGAGI (reference sequence). CDR3 nucleotides: TGTGCCAGCAGTTCCGGACAGGCTCACGGGGAGCTGTTTTTT. It is translated as CASSSGQAHGELFF.